The rows below give T cell receptor beta chains drawn from one sample of a study of blood T cell repertoires in COVID-19. Produced via immunoSEQ multiplex PCR; TCRdb's table is partial and in-frame only. The table lists 83,000 or so clones, 85% to 90% of them singletons. Specimen: peripheral blood. The receptors were gathered from an elderly man with active or convalescent COVID-19. CDR3s include the opening cysteine and the closing phenylalanine or tryptophan. The D gene is left open where the match is weak. The size field is filled for only some rows; it gives once, few, many or a size class.

D,V,size,J,DNA,CDR3
TRBD2,TRBV5-4,NA,TRBJ2-2,TGTGCCAGCAGCTACTCGGGACTAGCGGGAGCGGGTAACACCGGGGAGCTGTTTTTT,CASSYSGLAGAGNTGELFF
TRBD2,TRBV19,NA,TRBJ2-3,TGTGCCAGTACCAAATCCACGGGAGGGTCCACAGATACGCAGTATTTT,CASTKSTGGSTDTQYF
TRBD1,TRBV27,NA,TRBJ2-6,TGTGCCAGCAGTTTATCGGCCAGACAGGGAGCTCCGGCCAACGTCCTGACTTTC,CASSLSARQGAPANVLTF
NA,TRBV7-8,once,TRBJ1-2,TGTGCCAGCAGCTTAGGGGGGCAGACTAACTATGGCTACACCTTC,CASSLGGQTNYGYTF
NA,TRBV11-2,NA,TRBJ1-1,TGTGCCAGCAGCGCAAGACAGGACCCCATGAACCCTGAAGCTTTCTTT,CASSARQDPMNPEAFF
TRBD1,TRBV7-9,once,TRBJ2-5,TGTGCCAGCAGCTCCACTAACAGGGGATACGTGGAGACCCAGTACTTC,CASSSTNRGYVETQYF
NA,TRBV5-6,NA,TRBJ2-1,TGTGCCAGCAGCCTGACAGGAGGCAATGAGCAGTTCTTC,CASSLTGGNEQFF
NA,TRBV5-5,NA,TRBJ2-3,TGTGCCAGCAAAGGGGAATTCGCCACAGATACGCAGTATTTT,CASKGEFATDTQYF
TRBD1,TRBV6-1,NA,TRBJ1-5,TGTGCCAGCAGTGACAACAGGGGAAGCAATCAGCCCCAGCATTTT,CASSDNRGSNQPQHF
TRBD2,TRBV19,NA,TRBJ2-3,TGTGCCAGTAGTCTCAGCGGGAGGGGGAGCACAGATACGCAGTATTTT,CASSLSGRGSTDTQYF
TRBD2,TRBV12-5,NA,TRBJ2-1,TGTGCTAGTGGTTTGGGCGGGGGGGCCGGAAGTTCAATTGGGAATGAGCAGTTCTTC,CASGLGGGAGSSIGNEQFF
NA,TRBV7-3,NA,TRBJ1-1,TGTGCCAGCAGCTTAACTTCGTTCACTGAAGCTTTCTTT,CASSLTSFTEAFF
NA,TRBV11-3,NA,TRBJ2-5,TGTGCCAGCAGCCAACAAGAGACCCAGTACTTC,CASSQQETQYF
NA,TRBV21-1,NA,TRBJ2-1,TGTGCCAGCAGCATCCAGGCCGCCTACAATGAGCAGTTCTTC,CASSIQAAYNEQFF
NA,TRBV18,NA,TRBJ1-4,TGTGCCAGCTCACCACAACGTTCGCAGGGAAGAGATGAAAAACTGTTTTTT,CASSPQRSQGRDEKLFF
TRBD2,TRBV7-8,NA,TRBJ2-5,TGTGCCAGCAGCCGAGGACTAGCGGGGGGAAGAGAGACCCAGTACTTC,CASSRGLAGGRETQYF
TRBD2,TRBV4-2,NA,TRBJ2-3,TGTGCCAGCAGCCAAGACCTAGCGGGAGGGGCGGATACGCAGTATTTT,CASSQDLAGGADTQYF
NA,TRBV7-2,NA,TRBJ1-1,TGTGCCAGCAGCTTAGTGGTCAACTCGAACACTGAAGCTTTCTTT,CASSLVVNSNTEAFF
NA,TRBV5-1,NA,TRBJ2-1,TGCGCCAGCAGCTTTGAGGCCGGCTCCTACAATGAGCAGTTCTTC,CASSFEAGSYNEQFF
NA,TRBV28,NA,TRBJ1-2,TGTGCCAGCAGTGTGACAGTTAACTATGGCTACACCTTC,CASSVTVNYGYTF